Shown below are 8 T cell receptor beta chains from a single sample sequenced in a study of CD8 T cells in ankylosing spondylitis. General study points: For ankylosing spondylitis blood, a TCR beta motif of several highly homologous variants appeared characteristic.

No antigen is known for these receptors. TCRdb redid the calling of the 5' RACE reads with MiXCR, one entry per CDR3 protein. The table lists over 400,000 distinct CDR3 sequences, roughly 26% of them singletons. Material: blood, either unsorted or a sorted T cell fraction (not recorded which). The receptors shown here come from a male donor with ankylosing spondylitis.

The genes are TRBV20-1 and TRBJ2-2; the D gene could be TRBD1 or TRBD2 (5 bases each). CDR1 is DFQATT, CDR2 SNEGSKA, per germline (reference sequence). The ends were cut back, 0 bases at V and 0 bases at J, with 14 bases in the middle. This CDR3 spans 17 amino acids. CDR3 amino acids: CSARDGGRTANTGELFF. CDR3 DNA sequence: TGCAGTGCTAGAGATGGGGGAAGAACCGCGAACACCGGGGAGCTGTTTTTT.

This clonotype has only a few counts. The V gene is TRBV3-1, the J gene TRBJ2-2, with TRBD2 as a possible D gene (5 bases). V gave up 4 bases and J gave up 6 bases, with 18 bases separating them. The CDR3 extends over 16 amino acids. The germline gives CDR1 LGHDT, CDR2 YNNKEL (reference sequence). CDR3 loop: CASSPRGSAWSGELFF. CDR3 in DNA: TGTGCCAGCAGCCCTCGGGGTAGCGCTTGGTCCGGGGAGCTGTTTTTT.

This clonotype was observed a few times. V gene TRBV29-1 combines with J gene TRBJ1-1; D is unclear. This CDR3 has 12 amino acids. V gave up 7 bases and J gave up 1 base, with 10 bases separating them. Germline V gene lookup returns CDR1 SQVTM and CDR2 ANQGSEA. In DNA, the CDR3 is TGCAGCGCGGGAGGGCAGAACACTGAAGCTTTCTTT. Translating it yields CSAGGQNTEAFF.

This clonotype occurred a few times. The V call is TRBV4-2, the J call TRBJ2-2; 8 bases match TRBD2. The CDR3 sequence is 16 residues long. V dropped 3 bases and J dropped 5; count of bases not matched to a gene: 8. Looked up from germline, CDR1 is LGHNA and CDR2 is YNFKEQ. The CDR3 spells CASSHASGSRTGELFF. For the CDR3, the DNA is TGTGCCAGCAGCCATGCCAGCGGGAGTCGAACCGGGGAGCTGTTTTTT.

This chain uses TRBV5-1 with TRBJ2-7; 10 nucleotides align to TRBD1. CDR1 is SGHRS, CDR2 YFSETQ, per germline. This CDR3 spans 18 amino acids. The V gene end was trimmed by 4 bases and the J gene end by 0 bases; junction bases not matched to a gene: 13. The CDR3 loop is CASSPRPGTGATSYEQYV. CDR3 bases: TGCGCCAGCAGCCCACGCCCAGGGACAGGGGCGACCTCCTACGAGCAGTACGTC.

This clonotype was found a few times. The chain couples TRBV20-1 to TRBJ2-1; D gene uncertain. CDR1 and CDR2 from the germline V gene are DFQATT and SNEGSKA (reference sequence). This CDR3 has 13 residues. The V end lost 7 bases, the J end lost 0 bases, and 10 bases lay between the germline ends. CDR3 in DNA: TGCAGTGGGAGTCATAGCTCCTACAATGAGCAGTTCTTC. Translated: CSGSHSSYNEQFF.

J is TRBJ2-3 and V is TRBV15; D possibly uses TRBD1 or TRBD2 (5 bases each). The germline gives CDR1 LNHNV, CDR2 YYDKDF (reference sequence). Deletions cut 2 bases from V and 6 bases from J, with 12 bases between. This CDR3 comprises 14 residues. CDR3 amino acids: CATSRLGRGDTQYF. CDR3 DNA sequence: TGTGCCACCAGCAGACTGGGACGTGGGGATACGCAGTATTTT.

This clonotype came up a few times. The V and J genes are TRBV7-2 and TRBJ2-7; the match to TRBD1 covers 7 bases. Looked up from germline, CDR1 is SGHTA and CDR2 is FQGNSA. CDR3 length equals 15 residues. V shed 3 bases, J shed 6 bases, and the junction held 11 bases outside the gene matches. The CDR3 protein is CASSFRGGASIEQYF. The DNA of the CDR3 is TGTGCCAGCAGCTTTAGAGGGGGCGCTTCGATCGAGCAGTACTTC.